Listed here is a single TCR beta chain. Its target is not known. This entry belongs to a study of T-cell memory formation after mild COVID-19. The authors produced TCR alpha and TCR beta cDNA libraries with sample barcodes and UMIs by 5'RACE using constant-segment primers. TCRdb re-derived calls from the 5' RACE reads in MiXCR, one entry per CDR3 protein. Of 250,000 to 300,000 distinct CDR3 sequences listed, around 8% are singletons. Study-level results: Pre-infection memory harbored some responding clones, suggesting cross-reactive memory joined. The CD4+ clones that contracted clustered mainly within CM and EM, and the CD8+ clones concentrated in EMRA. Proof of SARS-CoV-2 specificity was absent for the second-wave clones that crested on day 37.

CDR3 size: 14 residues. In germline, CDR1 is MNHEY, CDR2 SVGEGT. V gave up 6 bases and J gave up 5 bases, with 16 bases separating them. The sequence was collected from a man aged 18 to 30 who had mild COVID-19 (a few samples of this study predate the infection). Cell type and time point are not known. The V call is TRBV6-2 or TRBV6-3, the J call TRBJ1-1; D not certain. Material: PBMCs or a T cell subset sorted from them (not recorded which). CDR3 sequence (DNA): TGTGCCAGCAGCCCTGCGGGCAGGCAGACTGAAGCTTTCTTT. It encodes CASSPAGRQTEAFF.